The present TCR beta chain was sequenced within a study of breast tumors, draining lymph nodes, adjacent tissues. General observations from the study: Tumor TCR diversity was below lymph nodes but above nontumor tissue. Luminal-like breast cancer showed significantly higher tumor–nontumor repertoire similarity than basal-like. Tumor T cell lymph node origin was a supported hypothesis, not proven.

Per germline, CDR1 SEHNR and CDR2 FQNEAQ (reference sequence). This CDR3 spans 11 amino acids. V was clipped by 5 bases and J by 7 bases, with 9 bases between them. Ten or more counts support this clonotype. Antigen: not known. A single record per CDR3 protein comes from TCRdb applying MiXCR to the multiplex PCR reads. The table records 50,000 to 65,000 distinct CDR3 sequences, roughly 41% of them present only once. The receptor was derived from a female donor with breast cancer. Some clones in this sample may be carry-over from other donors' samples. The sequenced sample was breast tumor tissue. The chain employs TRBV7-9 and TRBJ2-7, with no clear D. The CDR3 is CASSGSPEQYF. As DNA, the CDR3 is TGTGCCAGCAGCGGATCCCCAGAGCAGTACTTC.